This note documents a single T cell receptor beta chain sequence. What it recognizes is unknown. This specimen belongs to a study of identifying expanded T cells in peripheral blood. Study conclusions and caveats: Technical replicates showed around 1.3 changed clones; two weeks 15 to 20; four weeks 19. Clone count variance between approximately two-week samples rose with total template count.

V was pared by 1 base and J by 5 bases, with 7 bases of the junction left unmatched. CDR1 SGHRS and CDR2 YFSETQ come from the germline V gene. The CDR3 runs to 15 residues. Profiling relied on immunoSEQ multiplex PCR, and the TCRdb table lists in-frame clones only, not all of them. The sample lists tens of thousands of clones, roughly 90% occurring once. The V and J genes are TRBV5-1 and TRBJ2-5; 8 nucleotides line up with TRBD2. Sequenced input: blood. The origin of this receptor is a person aged 18-70 years in good health. The CDR3 nucleotides are TGCGCCAGCAGCTTGACTAGCGGCGTCAGGGAGACCCAGTACTTC. This gives the protein CASSLTSGVRETQYF.